Below are 29 T cell receptor beta chains sequenced from a single sample in a study of shared clonotypes between healthy human individuals. Repertoires were generated with immunoSEQ multiplex PCR, while TCRdb's copy carries only in-frame clones and drops some. The data contain over 1.4 million clones, roughly 95% of them singletons. Sequences were obtained from naive CD4+ T cells sorted from blood. Stated subset: CD45RA+ positively selected. The receptor set was obtained from a man aged 25 to 40 in good health.

This chain links TRBV29-1 with TRBJ2-5; the match to TRBD1 covers 9 bases. The CDR3 runs to 13 residues. CDR1 and CDR2 from the germline V gene are SQVTM and ANQGSEA. After removal of 4 bases from V and 7 bases from J, the junction contained 7 bases not matched to a gene. CDR3 DNA sequence: TGCAGCGTTGTTGGGACAGGGATAGGGACCCAGTACTTC. Its protein is CSVVGTGIGTQYF.

This rearrangement joins TRBV6-5 to TRBJ2-7, with 10 positions matching TRBD1. Losses at the gene ends were 8 bases for V and 5 bases for J; bases not matched to a gene: 6. CDR3 length equals 13 residues. From germline, CDR1 is MNHEY and CDR2 SVGAGI. CDR3 nucleotide sequence: TGTGCCAGCCGAGGGACAGGGGTCAACGAGCAGTACTTC. This encodes CASRGTGVNEQYF.

The CDR3: CASSLFVANEQYF. For the CDR3, the DNA is TGTGCCAGCAGCTTGTTCGTGGCCAACGAGCAGTACTTC. V usage is TRBV5-4 and J usage is TRBJ2-7; D not resolved. This CDR3 is 13 amino acids long. V was shortened by 1 base and J by 5 bases, with 10 bases between the two germline ends. The germline CDR1 and CDR2 sequences are SGHNT and YYREEE (reference sequence).

The V gene is TRBV19, the J gene TRBJ2-1; 8 nucleotides agree with TRBD1. The CDR3 runs to 17 residues. The V segment lost 6 bases and the J segment 0 bases; nucleotides outside the gene matches: 10. The germline gives CDR1 LNHDA, CDR2 SQIVND (reference sequence). The DNA for the CDR3 is TGTGCCAGTAGGACTCACCCAGGGGGCCTCTCCTACAATGAGCAGTTCTTC. This codes for CASRTHPGGLSYNEQFF.

The rearrangement uses TRBV7-3 and TRBJ2-5; TRBD1 matches at 8 bases. The CDR3 is 16 amino acids. The germline V gene encodes CDR1 SGHTA and CDR2 FQGTGA. V trimming: 5 bases; J trimming: 1 base; junction bases outside the gene matches: 9. The CDR3 region has the DNA TGTGCCAGCAGCCCGACAGGGGTCTCCACCCAAGAGACCCAGTACTTC. Protein product: CASSPTGVSTQETQYF.

V usage is TRBV29-1 and J usage is TRBJ2-2, with 7 positions matching TRBD2. In germline, CDR1 is SQVTM, CDR2 ANQGSEA. V gave up 4 bases and J gave up 4 bases; unmatched junction bases: 6. This CDR3 spans 14 amino acids. The CDR3 loop reads CSVVGRESTGELFF. In DNA, the CDR3 is TGCAGCGTTGTAGGGAGGGAATCCACCGGGGAGCTGTTTTTT.

V is TRBV7-6 and J is TRBJ2-6, with a weak D call TRBD2 (6 bases). Looked up from germline, CDR1 is SGHVS and CDR2 is FNYEAQ. Trimming left V 2 bases short and J 2 bases short, with 13 bases between. This CDR3 contains 17 residues. The CDR3 region has the DNA TGTGCCAGCAGCTTATCATTCGGAGGGGCTGGGGCCAACGTCCTGACTTTC. Translated, it gives CASSLSFGGAGANVLTF. Variable domain in full (rest from reference TRBV7-6 and TRBJ2-6): GAGVSQSPRYKVTKRGQDVALRCDPISGHVSLYWYRQALGQGPEFLTYFNYEAQQDKSGLPNDRFSAERPEGSISTLTIQRTEQRDSAMYRCASSLSFGGAGANVLTFGAGSRLTVL.

The chain has TRBV7-8 and TRBJ2-7; 10 bases line up with TRBD1. Germline CDR1 reads SGHVS; CDR2 reads FQNEAQ. The CDR3 is made up of 15 amino acids. Trimming removed 7 bases from V and 3 bases from J; junction bases left unmatched: 9. In DNA form, the CDR3 reads TGTGCCAGCAACCAGCGGGGACAGGGGAACTACGAGCAGTACTTC. Protein product: CASNQRGQGNYEQYF.

The V call is TRBV7-2, the J call TRBJ2-1, with 13 bases identical to TRBD2. The CDR3 has 15 residues. CDR1 SGHTA and CDR2 FQGNSA come from the germline V gene. The junction had 7 bases not matched to a gene; V was cut back by 5 bases and J by 9 bases. CDR3 sequence reads: CASSIGLAGASEQFF. CDR3 DNA sequence: TGTGCCAGCAGCATCGGACTAGCGGGAGCAAGTGAGCAGTTCTTC. Complete variable domain (other parts from reference TRBV7-2 and TRBJ2-1): GAGVSQSPSNKVTEKGKDVELRCDPISGHTALYWYRQSLGQGLEFLIYFQGNSAPDKSGLPSDRFSAERTGGSVSTLTIQRTQQEDSAVYLCASSIGLAGASEQFFGPGTRLTVL.

This clone was observed once. The chain links TRBV18 to TRBJ1-4; TRBD1 matches 8 bases. Germline-derived CDR1 and CDR2 are KGHSH and LQKENI. V lost 8 bases, J lost 7 bases, and 9 bases stayed unmatched. The length of the CDR3 is 14 residues. CDR3 sequence reads: CASAKGQGPEKLFF. In DNA form, the CDR3 reads TGTGCCAGCGCGAAAGGACAGGGACCTGAAAAACTGTTTTTT.

The genes are TRBV27 and TRBJ2-3, with D hard to call. Trimming removed 1 base from V and 4 bases from J, with 9 bases in between. There are 14 residues in the CDR3. Germline V gene sequence: CDR1 MNHEY, CDR2 SMNVEV (reference sequence). The CDR3 sequence: CASSLLFGPDTQYF. CDR3 nucleotide sequence: TGTGCCAGCAGTTTATTATTCGGTCCAGATACGCAGTATTTT.

The chain has TRBV11-2 and TRBJ2-7; 10 bases fit TRBD2. There are 14 residues in the CDR3. Germline lookup yields CDR1 SGHAT and CDR2 FQNNGV. V shed 3 bases, J shed 7 bases, and the junction held 6 bases outside the gene matches. For the CDR3, the DNA is TGTGCCAGCAGCTTGGGACTAGCGATGGTGGAGCAGTACTTC. Translation gives CASSLGLAMVEQYF.

The chain couples TRBV6-1 to TRBJ2-7; TRBD2 aligns across 11 bases. The CDR3 runs 14 residues. The V and J ends lost 7 bases and 2 bases, in that order; junction bases with no gene match: 4. Germline values: CDR1 MNHNS, CDR2 SASEGT. CDR3 region: CASKLLAGAYEQYF. The CDR3 bases are TGTGCCAGCAAGCTACTAGCGGGGGCCTACGAGCAGTACTTC.

The rearrangement joins TRBV5-6 to TRBJ2-3; 7 bases are shared with TRBD2. The CDR3 length is 16 residues. Germline values: CDR1 SGHDT, CDR2 YYEEEE. V dropped 4 bases and J dropped 1; count of bases not matched to a gene: 9. Here the CDR3 DNA reads TGTGCCAGCAGCCCCCGTGTTCTAGCGGGCACAGATACGCAGTATTTT. Its protein product is CASSPRVLAGTDTQYF.

This clone was seen once. The V gene is TRBV9, the J gene TRBJ2-2; weak D call: TRBD2 (5 bases). V lost 0 bases and J 3 bases, leaving 12 bases between the germline ends. CDR1 SGDLS and CDR2 YYNGEE come from the germline V gene. The CDR3 totals 16 residues. The CDR3 DNA sequence: TGTGCCAGCAGCGTAGTGGCGGGCTGGGACACCGGGGAGCTGTTTTTT. Its protein is CASSVVAGWDTGELFF.

DNA of the CDR3: TGTGCCAGCAGCGGGGGTCAGGGGCAGTTCTTC. Translation gives CASSGGQGQFF. The V and J genes are TRBV7-9 and TRBJ2-1, with D perhaps assigned TRBD1 or TRBD2 (5 bases each). The CDR3 is 11 residues long. Trimming took 5 bases from V and 12 from J, leaving 11 bases between them. The germline V gene encodes CDR1 SEHNR and CDR2 FQNEAQ (reference sequence). Variable domain in full (rest from reference TRBV7-9 and TRBJ2-1): DTGVSQNPRHKITKRGQNVTFRCDPISEHNRLYWYRQTLGQGPEFLTYFQNEAQLEKSRLLSDRFSAERPKGSFSTLEIQRTEQGDSAMYLCASSGGQGQFFGPGTRLTVL.

This chain joins TRBV16 and TRBJ1-3; D is unresolved. Germline V gene sequence: CDR1 KGHSY, CDR2 FQNENV. The CDR3 spans 13 residues. The V end lost 4 bases, the J end lost 3 bases, and 7 bases lay between the germline ends. CDR3 in DNA: TGTGCCAGCAGCCGTAGTATTGGAAACACCATATATTTT. It is translated as CASSRSIGNTIYF.

This clone was recorded once. The chain couples TRBV13 to TRBJ2-1; D ambiguous. Between the trimmed V and J ends, which lost 0 bases and 3 bases, there was a span of 9 bases. This CDR3 spans 15 amino acids. CDR1 is PRHDT and CDR2 is FYEKMQ in the germline V gene (reference sequence). This chain's CDR3 is CASSLGVSLYNEQFF. Here the CDR3 DNA reads TGTGCCAGCAGCTTAGGGGTTAGCCTCTACAATGAGCAGTTCTTC.

Points on this clone: The sample has other DNA sequences that encode this CDR3 too. This rearrangement joins TRBV11-2 to TRBJ2-7, with 13 nucleotides matching TRBD2. The V gene's germline CDR1 is SGHAT and CDR2 FQNNGV. The CDR3 is 15 residues long. V was pared by 4 bases and J by 4 bases, with 4 bases of the junction left unmatched. The CDR3 sequence: CASSSTSGRAYEQYF. The CDR3 DNA reads as TGTGCCAGCAGCTCCACTAGCGGGAGGGCTTACGAGCAGTACTTC.

V is TRBV2 and J is TRBJ1-5; D not resolved. Trimming left V 2 bases short and J 4 bases short, with 12 bases between. CDR3 length: 15 residues. Looked up from germline, CDR1 is SNHLY and CDR2 is FYNNEI. The CDR3 here is CASSEFQVPNQPQHF. The CDR3 nucleotides read TGTGCCAGCAGTGAATTCCAGGTACCTAATCAGCCCCAGCATTTT.

This sequence joins TRBV28 and TRBJ1-2; D gene uncertain. V was cut by 8 bases and J by 4 bases, with 8 bases left in between. This CDR3 is built from 11 residues. CDR1 MDHEN and CDR2 SYDVKM come from the germline V gene. CDR3 nucleotide sequence: TGTGCCAGCTCGAGGGTCTATGGCTACACCTTC. Amino acid sequence: CASSRVYGYTF.

CDR3 amino acids: CASSSQPGHQNTGELFF. The CDR3 DNA reads TGTGCCAGCAGCTCGCAGCCGGGACATCAGAACACCGGGGAGCTGTTTTTT. The V and J genes are TRBV7-6 and TRBJ2-2; a possible D gene is TRBD1 (6 bases). Germline V gene lookup returns CDR1 SGHVS and CDR2 FNYEAQ. The CDR3 covers 17 residues. V lost 4 bases and J 1 base, leaving 16 bases between the germline ends. The full variable domain, in which reference TRBV7-6 and TRBJ2-2 provide the parts outside the CDR3, is GAGVSQSPRYKVTKRGQDVALRCDPISGHVSLYWYRQALGQGPEFLTYFNYEAQQDKSGLPNDRFSAERPEGSISTLTIQRTEQRDSAMYRCASSSQPGHQNTGELFFGEGSRLTVL.

On this clone: This sample includes further DNA sequences coding for the same CDR3. The gene calls are TRBV2 and TRBJ1-1; maybe TRBD1 (5 bases). The CDR3 loop spans 14 amino acids. Per the germline V gene, CDR1 is SNHLY and CDR2 is FYNNEI. V lost 4 bases to trimming and J lost 1 base, with 10 bases between them. CDR3 sequence: CASSGGRGNTEAFF. In nucleotides, the CDR3 is TGTGCCAGCAGTGGGGGGAGGGGGAACACTGAAGCTTTCTTT. The full variable domain, completed using reference TRBV2 and TRBJ1-1, is EPEVTQTPSHQVTQMGQEVILRCVPISNHLYFYWYRQILGQKVEFLVSFYNNEISEKSEIFDDQFSVERPDGSNFTLKIRSTKLEDSAMYFCASSGGRGNTEAFFGQGTRLTVV.

The genes are TRBV27 and TRBJ2-7, with 9 bases lining up with TRBD2. The CDR3 spans 17 residues. V lost 4 bases to trimming and J lost 2 bases; unmatched junction nucleotides: 12. Germline V gene sequence: CDR1 MNHEY, CDR2 SMNVEV (reference sequence). This CDR3 reads CASSWLAGGPTAYEQYF. DNA for the CDR3: TGTGCCAGCAGTTGGCTCGCGGGAGGGCCGACGGCCTACGAGCAGTACTTC.

The genes are TRBV18 and TRBJ2-3; 12 bases line up with TRBD2. V lost 2 bases to trimming and J lost 2 bases; unmatched junction nucleotides: 5. This CDR3 has 17 residues. Germline V gives CDR1 KGHSH, CDR2 LQKENI. The CDR3 DNA reads as TGTGCCAGCTCACCATGGACTAGCGGGATCCTCACAGATACGCAGTATTTT. Amino acids: CASSPWTSGILTDTQYF.

The chain employs TRBV9 and TRBJ2-2; D is uncertain. The CDR3 is made up of 14 amino acids. V was cut by 4 bases and J by 6 bases, with 13 bases left in between. Germline CDR1 SGDLS, CDR2 YYNGEE. For the CDR3, the DNA is TGTGCCAGCAGCCTCCAACGGGCGTCCGGGGAGCTGTTTTTT. Its protein product is CASSLQRASGELFF. The whole variable domain, remainder taken from reference TRBV9 and TRBJ2-2, is DSGVTQTPKHLITATGQRVTLRCSPRSGDLSVYWYQQSLDQGLQFLIQYYNGEERAKGNILERFSAQQFPDLHSELNLSSLELGDSALYFCASSLQRASGELFFGEGSRLTVL.

This sequence joins TRBV5-6 and TRBJ1-2; 7 bases agree with TRBD1. V lost 0 bases and J lost 5; bases outside the gene matches: 4. CDR1 and CDR2 (germline): SGHDT, YYEEEE. CDR3 length: 14 residues. Here the CDR3 DNA reads TGTGCCAGCAGCTTGGCCAACAGGGGTTATGGCTACACCTTC. Residues: CASSLANRGYGYTF.

This chain links TRBV7-9 with TRBJ2-3, with D uncertain. Germline V gives CDR1 SEHNR, CDR2 FQNEAQ (reference sequence). Trimming took off 5 bases at V and 2 bases at J, with 11 bases between the two ends. This CDR3 has 14 amino acids. CDR3 sequence (DNA): TGTGCCAGCAGCCCCTCTGCCTACACAGATACGCAGTATTTT. Residues: CASSPSAYTDTQYF.

The rearrangement links TRBV11-2 to TRBJ2-7; 10 positions agree with TRBD2. Germline values: CDR1 SGHAT, CDR2 FQNNGV. J lost 0 bases, V lost 5 bases, and 10 bases had no gene match. The CDR3 runs 17 residues. CDR3 sequence: CASSQPGPSGSSYEQYF. CDR3 in DNA: TGTGCCAGCAGCCAGCCCGGGCCTAGCGGGAGCTCCTACGAGCAGTACTTC.